A selection of T cell receptor beta chains follows, all from one sample in a study of cytomegalovirus exposure and HLA in healthy donors. Some clones are missing from TCRdb's copy, which holds only in-frame ones; the method was immunoSEQ multiplex PCR. This sample has 200,000 or so clones, with 81% found just once. Sequencing input: PBMCs. The receptors come from a man aged 50-59 years in good health and CMV-seronegative. Each CDR3 is given with its conserved first and last residue. D genes are given only for firm matches. Some rows mark clone size as missing; the rest say once, few, many or name a class of expanded clone.

J,D,V,size,CDR3,DNA
TRBJ1-5,NA,TRBV19,NA,CASIGRGNQPQHF,TGTGCCAGTATCGGAAGGGGGAATCAGCCCCAGCATTTT
TRBJ1-4,NA,TRBV2,NA,CASGRDATNEKLFF,TGTGCCAGCGGGAGAGATGCAACTAATGAAAAACTGTTTTTT
TRBJ2-2,NA,TRBV27,NA,CASSLLGVTGELFF,TGTGCCAGCAGTTTATTAGGGGTCACCGGGGAGCTGTTTTTT
TRBJ2-1,TRBD2,TRBV5-1,NA,CASSLGPFSGGLYNEQFF,TGCGCCAGCAGCTTGGGCCCCTTTAGCGGGGGATTATACAATGAGCAGTTCTTC
TRBJ1-3,TRBD1,TRBV5-1,NA,CASSVDRGSGNTIYF,TGCGCCAGCAGCGTAGACAGGGGATCTGGAAACACCATATATTTT
TRBJ1-1,TRBD1,TRBV5-6,NA,CASSLTGGTEAFF,TGTGCCAGCAGTTTGACAGGGGGCACTGAAGCTTTCTTT
TRBJ2-7,TRBD1,TRBV5-1,few,CASSWMPPPGDRAYEQYF,TGCGCCAGCAGCTGGATGCCGCCACCGGGGGACAGGGCCTACGAGCAGTACTTC
TRBJ1-4,TRBD1,TRBV28,NA,CASSPDRGLTNEKLFF,TGTGCCAGCAGCCCGGACAGGGGTTTAACTAATGAAAAACTGTTTTTT
TRBJ1-2,NA,TRBV11-2,NA,CASNPLQGPPNYGYTF,TGTGCCAGCAACCCTCTCCAGGGGCCTCCTAACTATGGCTACACCTTC
TRBJ2-5,NA,TRBV9,NA,CASSPLRQETQYF,TGTGCCAGCAGCCCCCTGCGGCAAGAGACCCAGTACTTC
TRBJ1-4,NA,TRBV9,few,CASSASPANEKLFF,TGTGCCAGCAGCGCCTCCCCGGCTAATGAAAAACTGTTTTTT
TRBJ2-2,NA,TRBV7-2,once,CASSLVANTGELFF,TGTGCCAGCAGCTTAGTCGCGAACACCGGGGAGCTGTTTTTT
TRBJ2-3,TRBD1,TRBV6-5,few,CASRTGQLFDTQYF,TGTGCCAGCAGAACGGGACAGCTTTTTGATACGCAGTATTTT
TRBJ1-2,TRBD1,TRBV19,NA,CASSPPGQRSGYTF,TGTGCCAGTAGTCCTCCGGGACAGCGAAGTGGCTACACCTTC
TRBJ2-5,NA,TRBV29-1,NA,CSVVRQETQYF,TGCAGCGTTGTACGGCAAGAGACCCAGTACTTC
TRBJ2-5,NA,TRBV19,NA,CASTGQKQETQYF,TGTGCCAGTACAGGGCAGAAACAAGAGACCCAGTACTTC
TRBJ2-6,TRBD1,TRBV29-1,NA,CSVEESTWDRGVGGANVLTF,TGCAGCGTTGAAGAATCAACCTGGGACAGGGGAGTCGGCGGGGCCAACGTCCTGACTTTC
TRBJ2-2,TRBD2,TRBV12-5,NA,CASGRWGGNTGELFF,TGTGCTAGTGGCCGGTGGGGGGGGAACACCGGGGAGCTGTTTTTT
TRBJ2-1,TRBD2,TRBV9,NA,CASSVTASGNNEQFF,TGTGCCAGCAGCGTAACGGCTAGCGGGAATAATGAGCAGTTCTTC
TRBJ1-2,NA,TRBV19,NA,CASRAGLALGYTF,TGTGCCAGTAGGGCAGGCCTGGCGCTTGGCTACACCTTC
TRBJ2-7,NA,TRBV7-8,NA,CASSLEGDYYEQYF,TGTGCCAGCAGCTTAGAGGGGGACTACTACGAGCAGTACTTC
TRBJ1-1,NA,TRBV5-1,once,CASSLGDINTEAFF,TGCGCCAGCAGCTTGGGGGACATAAACACTGAAGCTTTCTTT
TRBJ1-1,NA,TRBV9,NA,CASSVGVGHTEAFF,TGTGCCAGCAGCGTAGGGGTGGGGCACACTGAAGCTTTCTTT
TRBJ1-2,NA,TRBV11-2,NA,CASSSIGAYGYTF,TGTGCCAGCAGCTCTATTGGGGCCTATGGCTACACCTTC
TRBJ2-1,TRBD2,TRBV7-6,NA,CASSLVAGGPTEQFF,TGTGCCAGCAGCTTAGTAGCGGGGGGGCCGACTGAGCAGTTCTTC
TRBJ2-5,TRBD2,TRBV9,NA,CASSVGEGGRQETQYF,TGTGCCAGCAGCGTAGGCGAGGGCGGGAGGCAAGAGACCCAGTACTTC
TRBJ2-1,TRBD2,TRBV10-3,NA,CAVSEREVNEQFF,TGTGCCGTCAGTGAGCGGGAGGTAAATGAGCAGTTCTTC
TRBJ2-5,NA,TRBV2,NA,CASRDSSETQYF,TGTGCCAGCAGGGACAGCTCTGAGACCCAGTACTTC
TRBJ1-4,NA,TRBV7-9,NA,CSSSPLGEKLFF,TGTTCCAGCAGCCCCCTCGGGGAAAAACTGTTTTTT
TRBJ1-1,NA,TRBV19,NA,CASSINSGEEAFF,TGTGCCAGTAGTATCAACAGCGGCGAGGAAGCTTTCTTT
TRBJ2-7,TRBD1,TRBV5-1,NA,CASSPVAGGVVSSYEQYF,TGCGCCAGCAGCCCAGTGGCAGGGGGAGTAGTTAGCTCCTACGAGCAGTACTTC
TRBJ1-3,NA,TRBV27,NA,CASSLTVTGTIYF,TGTGCCAGCAGTTTAACTGTCACCGGCACCATATATTTT
TRBJ1-6,TRBD1,TRBV5-5,NA,CASSLDRFAYNSPLHF,TGTGCCAGCAGCCTGGACAGGTTCGCCTATAATTCACCCCTCCACTTT
TRBJ2-7,TRBD1,TRBV15,NA,CATSFKTGPYEQYF,TGTGCCACCAGCTTCAAGACAGGGCCCTACGAGCAGTACTTC
TRBJ2-7,NA,TRBV2,NA,CASKLMEVGSYEQYF,TGTGCCAGCAAACTGATGGAGGTGGGCTCCTACGAGCAGTACTTC
TRBJ2-2,NA,TRBV18,few,CASSPLSLGELFF,TGTGCCAGCTCACCATTATCCCTGGGGGAGCTGTTTTTT